Shown below are 16 T cell receptor beta chains from a single sample sequenced in a study of blood T cell repertoires in COVID-19. The table came from immunoSEQ multiplex PCR; TCRdb's copy has only in-frame clones and leaves some out. Among 65,000 to 90,000 clones listed, about four fifths were seen once. Source material: peripheral blood. These receptor sequences come from a human donor in a cohort sampled during active COVID-19.

The gene calls are TRBV4-2 and TRBJ1-5; the D gene is possibly TRBD1 (5 bases). This CDR3 has 16 residues. Germline V lookup: CDR1 LGHNA, CDR2 YNFKEQ. The V end lost 4 bases, the J end lost 4 bases, and 17 bases lay between the germline ends. For the CDR3, the DNA is TGTGCCAGCAGCCCCTGGGGCATGGATCCAAATCAGCCCCAGCATTTT. Its translation is CASSPWGMDPNQPQHF.

This chain links TRBV9 with TRBJ2-2; 11 positions agree with TRBD2. With V trimmed by 0 bases and J by 0 bases, 4 bases remained unmatched. The CDR3 runs 18 residues. CDR1 and CDR2 (germline): SGDLS, YYNGEE. Here the CDR3 reads CASSVAGLAGANTGELFF. The CDR3 DNA sequence: TGTGCCAGCAGCGTAGCAGGACTAGCGGGCGCGAACACCGGGGAGCTGTTTTTT.

This chain joins TRBV28 and TRBJ2-5, with 7 bases fitting TRBD1. CDR3 length equals 18 residues. The V gene's germline CDR1 is MDHEN and CDR2 SYDVKM. The trim removed 5 bases at V and 4 bases at J, leaving 19 bases unmatched. The CDR3 sequence is CASSPMGRGGIQPETQYF. In DNA, the CDR3 is TGTGCCAGCAGTCCCATGGGCCGAGGGGGCATTCAACCAGAGACCCAGTACTTC.

The chain carries TRBV7-8 and TRBJ2-1; TRBD2 might be the D (6 bases). CDR1 and CDR2 (germline): SGHVS, FQNEAQ. V was shortened by 3 bases and J by 9 bases, with 18 bases between the two germline ends. The CDR3 contains 15 residues. This CDR3 reads CASSLGGWSVSEQFF. The CDR3 nucleotides read TGTGCCAGCAGCTTGGGGGGTTGGTCGGTCAGTGAGCAGTTCTTC.

V and J are TRBV12-3 or TRBV12-4 and TRBJ1-5, with TRBD1 matching 10 bases. The CDR3 consists of 13 residues. After removal of 6 bases from V and 6 bases from J, the junction contained 2 bases not matched to a gene. In DNA form, the CDR3 reads TGTGCCAGCAGCGGACAGGGGGTTCAGCCCCAGCATTTT. It encodes CASSGQGVQPQHF.

The rearrangement links TRBV4-2 to TRBJ2-2; no firm D call. Germline V CDR1 and CDR2: LGHNA, YNFKEQ. The ends were cut back, 0 bases at V and 7 bases at J, with 9 bases in the middle. The CDR3 runs to 14 residues. The CDR3 sequence: CASSQDPTVGELFF. In DNA, the CDR3 is TGTGCCAGCAGCCAAGATCCCACGGTCGGGGAGCTGTTTTTT.

CDR3 DNA sequence: TGTGCAAGTCGCTTAGCGCGGGCGGGGGGGGGCCCTCACGAGCAGTACTTC. Its protein is CASRLARAGGGPHEQYF. The rearrangement uses TRBV12-2 and TRBJ2-7; no check of the table's D call, TRBD2, against the DNA was made. TRBV12-2 is a recognized pseudogene. The CDR3 totals 17 residues.

The CDR3 reads CASNLTGSKTQYF. CDR3 bases: TGTGCCAGCAATCTGACAGGGAGTAAGACCCAGTACTTC. This chain links TRBV6-4 with TRBJ2-5; 7 bases map to TRBD1. This CDR3 region has 13 residues. Germline V gene lookup returns CDR1 MRHNA and CDR2 SNTAGT. J was trimmed by 6 bases and V by 7 bases; bases with no gene match: 8.

For the CDR3, the DNA is TGTGCCAGCAGCGAACAGGGCAGCTCCTACGAGCAGTACTTC. Translation gives CASSEQGSSYEQYF. This chain links TRBV5-6 with TRBJ2-7, with D possibly matching TRBD1 (6 bases). The CDR3 totals 14 residues. Germline V gene sequence: CDR1 SGHDT, CDR2 YYEEEE. The germline V and J ends were trimmed by 4 bases and 0 bases, with 11 bases remaining between them.

This chain's CDR3 is CASTPTSGGSPSYNEQFF. The CDR3 coding sequence is TGTGCCAGCACCCCGACTAGCGGGGGCTCGCCCTCCTACAATGAGCAGTTCTTC. The chain employs TRBV27 and TRBJ2-1; 12 bases map to TRBD2. In germline, CDR1 is MNHEY, CDR2 SMNVEV (reference sequence). With 7 bases clipped from V and 0 bases from J, the junction kept 10 bases outside the gene matches. The length of the CDR3 is 18 residues.

The chain's CDR3 is CASSLGTGNQPQHF. For the CDR3, the DNA is TGTGCCAGCAGCTTAGGAACGGGCAATCAGCCCCAGCATTTT. V usage is TRBV7-8 and J usage is TRBJ1-5; D unresolved. Trimming pared 1 base from V and 2 bases from J, leaving 6 bases between. The CDR3 length is 14 residues. From germline, CDR1 is SGHVS and CDR2 FQNEAQ.

V is TRBV11-3 and J is TRBJ2-1; D unresolved. The CDR3 runs to 12 residues. Germline V CDR1 and CDR2: SGHNT, YENEEA. V was pared by 5 bases and J by 9 bases, with 11 bases between. CDR3 DNA sequence: TGTGCCAGCAGCCCGAGTCTCCCTGAGCAGTTCTTC. Its translation: CASSPSLPEQFF.

The chain employs TRBV5-4 and TRBJ2-7; TRBD1 is a possible D gene (6 bases). V was clipped by 2 bases and J by 5 bases, with 17 bases between them. The germline CDR1 and CDR2 sequences are SGHNT and YYREEE (reference sequence). This CDR3 contains 15 residues. The CDR3 reads CASSFPEQGIHEQYF. The CDR3 DNA reads TGTGCCAGCAGCTTCCCCGAACAGGGAATCCACGAGCAGTACTTC.

The chain links TRBV6-2 or TRBV6-3 to TRBJ1-3; D call uncertain. From germline, CDR1 is MNHEY and CDR2 SVGEGT. The length of the CDR3 is 12 residues. The V end was cut by 4 bases, the J end by 7 bases, with 8 bases between. The CDR3 reads CASSLAKNTIYF. The CDR3 region has the DNA TGTGCCAGCAGTTTGGCCAAGAACACCATATATTTT.

The V and J genes are TRBV28 and TRBJ2-5; TRBD2 aligns across 9 bases. J was trimmed by 3 bases and V by 5 bases; bases with no gene match: 13. CDR1 is MDHEN, CDR2 SYDVKM, per germline. The CDR3 loop spans 17 amino acids. Here the CDR3 DNA reads TGTGCCAGCAGTCCGGGACTAGCCCAGCTGGGGAAAGAGACCCAGTACTTC. This translates into CASSPGLAQLGKETQYF.

V and J are TRBV11-3 and TRBJ1-1, with D perhaps matching TRBD1 (6 bases). This CDR3 spans 11 amino acids. Germline CDR1 reads SGHNT; CDR2 reads YENEEA. V was shortened by 2 bases and J by 11 bases, with 9 bases between the two germline ends. The CDR3 is CASSLQGMAFF. CDR3 nucleotide sequence: TGTGCCAGCAGCTTACAGGGGATGGCTTTCTTT.